The 25 T cell receptor beta chains given below trace back to one sample, sequenced in a study of CD8+CD57+ T cells in acquired aplastic anemia (dated by TCRdb to the late 2010s). Expansion of CD8+CD57+ cells had been shown by flow cytometry in the patients chosen for sequencing. Sequencing used an Illumina HiSeq 2000. Profiling of TCR beta VDJ combinations and CDR3 sequences used genomic DNA as the template. Clones were called with MiXCR by TCRdb after fastp trimmed the public reads at Q25, and only in-frame beta chains were retained. Each record represents a unique CDR3 protein, reported with the most common genes and DNA among its rows. Recorded for this sample are about 160,000 distinct CDR3 sequences; around 48% of them occurred a single time. Jointly, the top ten make up 2.5% to 3.5% of the sample. Sequenced sample: sorted CD4+, CD8+, or CD8+CD57+ T cells (not recorded which) from PBMCs. These receptors were taken from a human donor with aplastic anemia.

The chain combines TRBV30 with TRBJ1-3; a weak D match, TRBD1 (5 bases). The CDR3 is 14 amino acids. Germline CDR1 reads GTSNPN; CDR2 reads SVGIG (reference sequence). Trimming shortened V by 2 bases and J by 3 bases, and 11 bases separated the two germline ends. The CDR3 sequence is CAWSLTGIGNTIYF. The CDR3 DNA reads TGTGCCTGGAGTCTCACAGGAATTGGAAACACCATATATTTT.

This clonotype has more than one count but fewer than ten. The chain couples TRBV15 to TRBJ2-7; D possibly corresponds to TRBD2 (6 bases). Germline CDR1 LNHNV, CDR2 YYDKDF (reference sequence). This CDR3 contains 15 residues. The V end was cut by 0 bases, the J end by 0 bases, with 9 bases between. The CDR3 region has the DNA TGTGCCACCAGCAGAGAGGCGACTAGCTCCTACGAGCAGTACTTC. This codes for CATSREATSSYEQYF.

As regards this clonotype: Its ends do not fully match the called genes, so a read error is possible. J is TRBJ2-2 and V is TRBV13; TRBD1 agrees at 8 bases. Looked up from germline, CDR1 is PRHDT and CDR2 is FYEKMQ (reference sequence). CDR3 length: 14 amino acids. This CDR3 reads CASSATGDTGELFF. In DNA form, the CDR3 reads TGCGCCAGCAGCGCGACAGGGGACACCGGGGAGCTGTTTTTT. The full variable domain, in which reference TRBV13 and TRBJ2-2 provide the parts outside the CDR3, is AAGVIQSPRHLIKEKRETATLKCYPIPRHDTVYWYQQGPGQDPQFLISFYEKMQSDKGSIPDRFSAQQFSDYHSELNMSSLELGDSALYFCASSATGDTGELFFGEGSRLTVL.

At least ten counts were recorded for this clonotype. V usage is TRBV7-3 and J usage is TRBJ2-5; tentative D call: TRBD1 (5 bases). The V and J ends lost 3 bases and 2 bases respectively, with 7 bases between them. The CDR3 has 13 amino acids. Germline CDR1 SGHTA, CDR2 FQGTGA. CDR3 sequence reads: CASSFDRQETQYF. CDR3 nucleotides: TGTGCCAGCAGCTTTGACAGACAAGAGACCCAGTACTTC.

The V gene is TRBV19, the J gene TRBJ1-4; 7 positions agree with TRBD1. Germline V CDR1 and CDR2: LNHDA, SQIVND (reference sequence). J gave up 4 bases and V 5 bases, and 7 bases lay outside the gene matches. The CDR3 runs 15 residues. CDR3 nucleotides: TGTGCCAGTAGTGTAACAGGGGAGATTAATGAAAAACTGTTTTTT. Translation: CASSVTGEINEKLFF.

The sample holds many counts of this clonotype. The V gene is TRBV6-6, the J gene TRBJ2-7; 8 bases are a match to TRBD2. V trimming: 7 bases; J trimming: 3 bases; junction bases outside the gene matches: 11. This CDR3 is built from 15 residues. The germline V gene encodes CDR1 MNHNY and CDR2 SVGAGI (reference sequence). CDR3 amino acids: CASTTKRGRYYEQYF. The DNA for the CDR3 is TGTGCCAGCACCACAAAGCGGGGGAGATACTACGAGCAGTACTTC.

This clonotype was detected ten times or more. The rearrangement links TRBV7-2 to TRBJ1-1, with 7 positions matching TRBD1. This CDR3 comprises 15 residues. Germline loops: CDR1 SGHTA, CDR2 FQGNSA. V was clipped by 1 base and J by 5 bases; unmatched bases: 7. CDR3 nucleotides: TGTGCCAGCAGCTTAGTAACAGGGGAAGGGACTGAAGCTTTCTTT. Protein: CASSLVTGEGTEAFF. The variable domain in full, completed from reference TRBV7-2 and TRBJ1-1, reads GAGVSQSPSNKVTEKGKDVELRCDPISGHTALYWYRQSLGQGLEFLIYFQGNSAPDKSGLPSDRFSAERTGGSVSTLTIQRTQQEDSAVYLCASSLVTGEGTEAFFGQGTRLTVV.

This clonotype was seen more than once but under ten times. This rearrangement joins TRBV15 to TRBJ1-1; D may be TRBD1 (5 bases). This CDR3 has 12 residues. CDR1 LNHNV and CDR2 YYDKDF come from the germline V gene (reference sequence). V was cut by 5 bases and J by 4 bases, with 8 bases left in between. In DNA form, the CDR3 reads TGTGCCACCAGCCAAACAGGCACTGAAGCTTTCTTT. Its translation is CATSQTGTEAFF.

At least ten counts were recorded for this clonotype. This rearrangement joins TRBV20-1 to TRBJ2-7; 10 nucleotides match TRBD2. The CDR3 runs to 16 residues. The V and J ends lost 0 bases and 5 bases, in that order; junction bases with no gene match: 10. The germline V gene has CDR1 DFQATT and CDR2 SNEGSKA (reference sequence). The CDR3 is CSARDLSSGRFDEQYF. CDR3 nucleotide sequence: TGCAGTGCTAGAGATCTATCTAGCGGGAGATTTGACGAGCAGTACTTC.

This clonotype appeared many times. V and J are TRBV12-3 or TRBV12-4 and TRBJ2-7; 11 nucleotides align to TRBD2. The CDR3 contains 14 residues. Unmatched junction bases numbered 4, after V lost 6 bases and J lost 3 bases. CDR3 sequence: CASRRTSGHYEQYF. In DNA form, the CDR3 reads TGTGCCAGCAGACGGACTAGCGGGCACTACGAGCAGTACTTC.

This clonotype has only one observation. V and J are TRBV2 and TRBJ2-2, with D uncertain. The CDR3 loop spans 15 amino acids. Germline V gene data show CDR1 as SNHLY and CDR2 as FYNNEI. Trimming took off 6 bases at V and 0 bases at J, with 11 bases between the two ends. DNA for the CDR3: TGTGCCAGCAGAAGGAATCCTACGAACACCGGGGAGCTGTTTTTT. Encoded protein: CASRRNPTNTGELFF.

CDR3 amino acids: CSAPVGYSEPSTDTQYF. CDR3 DNA: TGCAGTGCCCCCGTTGGGTATAGCGAGCCTAGCACAGATACGCAGTATTTT. The chain is built from TRBV20-1 and TRBJ2-3; D possibly corresponds to TRBD2 (5 bases). Between the trimmed V and J ends, which lost 6 bases and 0 bases, there was a span of 22 bases. Germline V gives CDR1 DFQATT, CDR2 SNEGSKA (reference sequence). This CDR3 is 17 amino acids long.

Many counts were recorded for this clonotype. This chain links TRBV7-2 with TRBJ2-7; no clear D. Germline values: CDR1 SGHTA, CDR2 FQGNSA. V was pared by 5 bases and J by 0 bases, with 5 bases between. There are 12 residues in the CDR3. The CDR3 DNA sequence: TGTGCCAGCAGCCCGCTCTCCTACGAGCAGTACTTC. This codes for CASSPLSYEQYF.

This clonotype showed up just a few times. The gene calls are TRBV15 and TRBJ1-6, with 7 nucleotides matching TRBD1. The CDR3 contains 19 residues. Germline lookup yields CDR1 LNHNV and CDR2 YYDKDF (reference sequence). J gave up 2 bases and V 0 bases, and 10 bases lay outside the gene matches. The chain's CDR3 is CATSRDWGRGLAYNSPLHF. The CDR3 DNA is TGTGCCACCAGCAGAGATTGGGGCAGGGGGTTAGCCTATAATTCACCCCTCCACTTT.

The chain carries TRBV6-1 and TRBJ2-3; a possible D gene is TRBD1 (6 bases). Trimming removed 6 bases at V and 6 bases at J, with 10 bases between. The CDR3 extends over 12 amino acids. CDR1 and CDR2 from the germline V gene are MNHNS and SASEGT. The CDR3 region has the DNA TGTGCCAGCAGAACAGGGTCTGATACGCAGTATTTT. Residues: CASRTGSDTQYF.

Many counts were recorded for this clonotype. The chain combines TRBV14 with TRBJ2-6, with D uncertain. V was trimmed by 1 base and J by 1 base, leaving 14 bases between them. Germline CDR1 SGHDN, CDR2 FVKESK. This CDR3 contains 18 residues. Here the CDR3 DNA reads TGTGCCAGCAGCCAAGGGCTTCGACGAGAATCTGGGGCCAACGTCCTGACTTTC. Its protein product is CASSQGLRRESGANVLTF.

This clonotype was seen many times. The chain uses TRBV5-1 and TRBJ2-1; TRBD2 agrees at 7 bases. This CDR3 is built from 16 residues. From germline, CDR1 is SGHRS and CDR2 YFSETQ. J gave up 1 base and V 0 bases, and 4 bases lay outside the gene matches. The CDR3, as DNA: TGCGCCAGCAGCTTGGGCGGGACTACATCCTACAATGAGCAGTTCTTC. Encoded protein: CASSLGGTTSYNEQFF.

This clonotype occurred many times. The chain links TRBV11-2 to TRBJ2-2; 13 nucleotides agree with TRBD2. CDR1 SGHAT and CDR2 FQNNGV come from the germline V gene. V gave up 5 bases and J gave up 5 bases; unmatched junction bases: 5. The CDR3 covers 16 residues. The CDR3: CASSTRTSGGTGELFF. The CDR3 nucleotides read TGTGCCAGCAGCACCCGGACTAGCGGGGGAACCGGGGAGCTGTTTTTT.

This clonotype has a count of ten or more. V is TRBV6-5 and J is TRBJ1-1; possibly TRBD1 for D (6 bases). Per the germline V gene, CDR1 is MNHEY and CDR2 is SVGAGI. This CDR3 contains 14 residues. V was pared by 5 bases and J by 3 bases, with 13 bases between. The CDR3 loop reads CASSLARTDTEAFF. CDR3 DNA: TGTGCCAGCAGTCTCGCTCGGACAGACACTGAAGCTTTCTTT.

The rearrangement links TRBV2 to TRBJ2-7, with TRBD2 matching over 10 bases. This CDR3 has 14 amino acids. CDR1 is SNHLY and CDR2 is FYNNEI in the germline V gene. V trimming: 6 bases; J trimming: 5 bases; junction bases outside the gene matches: 7. CDR3 sequence (DNA): TGTGCCAGCAGGGCAACTAGCGGGGAGAACGAGCAGTACTTC. Its translation: CASRATSGENEQYF.

This clonotype was seen many times. The V and J genes are TRBV5-4 and TRBJ2-1, with D uncertain. Deletions cut 0 bases from V and 4 bases from J, with 11 bases between. Looked up from germline, CDR1 is SGHNT and CDR2 is YYREEE (reference sequence). CDR3 length: 15 amino acids. The CDR3 protein is CASSLAVRQYNEQFF. The CDR3 nucleotides are TGTGCCAGCAGCTTGGCAGTAAGGCAGTACAATGAGCAGTTCTTC.

This clonotype was seen ten or more times. This chain joins TRBV12-5 and TRBJ1-2; D is ambiguous. Trimming removed 0 bases at V and 4 bases at J, with 9 bases between. The CDR3 is 14 residues long. Germline-derived CDR1 and CDR2 are LGHNT and FRNRAP. CDR3 amino acids: CASGLVPRAYGYTF. The CDR3, as DNA: TGTGCTAGTGGTTTGGTACCGAGGGCCTATGGCTACACCTTC.

This clonotype was found many times. The chain is built from TRBV20-1 and TRBJ2-7; TRBD1 is a possible D gene (6 bases). V lost 5 bases and J lost 5, with 19 bases in between. Germline values: CDR1 DFQATT, CDR2 SNEGSKA (reference sequence). This CDR3 contains 14 residues. CDR3 protein: CSASPGVPSDEQYF. In DNA form, the CDR3 reads TGCAGTGCTTCCCCAGGGGTCCCCTCGGACGAGCAGTACTTC.

This chain uses TRBV28 with TRBJ2-1; TRBD1 is a possible D gene (7 bases). CDR1 is MDHEN, CDR2 SYDVKM, per germline. The CDR3 has 14 amino acids. Trimming pared 7 bases from V and 8 bases from J, leaving 18 bases between. The CDR3 bases are TGTGCCAGCAAGGTGGTAACAGGGGACTATGAGCAGTTCTTC. The encoded protein is CASKVVTGDYEQFF.

The CDR3, as DNA: TGTGCCACCAGTGCCGGGACAGCGACCTACGAGCAGTACTTC. Its translation is CATSAGTATYEQYF. This rearrangement joins TRBV24-1 to TRBJ2-7; 7 nucleotides line up with TRBD1. The germline gives CDR1 KGHDR, CDR2 SFDVKD. The ends lost 5 bases at V and 2 bases at J; junction bases unmatched: 5. The CDR3 runs 14 residues.